This entry describes one T cell receptor (beta chain). The antigen remains unidentified. This sample is drawn from a study of cytomegalovirus exposure and HLA in healthy donors. General study results and limits: Certain indistinguishable V segments, among them TRBV6-2 and TRBV6-3, were excluded.

Germline trimming cut 8 bases from V and 3 bases from J; bases unmatched to any gene: 7. CDR3 size: 13 residues. Germline CDR1 reads MNHNY; CDR2 reads SVGAGI (reference sequence). There were likely unrecorded immune exposures, though donors were nominally healthy when sampled. 60 Vbeta and 13 Jbeta primers were used in PCR. Data came from immunoSEQ multiplex PCR; TCRdb stores just in-frame clones and leaves some out. The sample lists under 250,000 clones, roughly 79% occurring once. The sequencing input was PBMCs. The chain combines TRBV6-6 with TRBJ2-7; 7 bases align to TRBD1. The clonotype comes from a man younger than 45 in good health and CMV-seronegative. DNA for the CDR3: TGTGCCAGCGAATGGGACAGTGGCTACGAGCAGTACTTC. Translation: CASEWDSGYEQYF.